This entry describes one T cell receptor beta chain. Its antigen remains unidentified. No per-base quality is available; no much larger clone lies one base away. This sample is part of a study of PD-1 blockade in classical Hodgkin lymphoma (dated by TCRdb to 2020 to 2022). Concerning the study at large: Nivolumab dosing was 3 mg/kg intravenously every 2 weeks, continuing until either disease progression or unacceptable toxicity. To define a peripheral blood immune signature of response to PD-1 blockade in classical Hodgkin lymphoma, the study combined TCR beta sequencing with CyTOF.

Here is what the overall study found, with its caveats: Newly diagnosed patients were reported to have lower baseline TCR diversity than healthy donors, and relapsed/refractory patients were reported to have lower baseline TCR diversity still. The study was restricted to a single clinical trial cohort, and the causes of repertoire differences, possibly disease activity or prior therapy, were left undefined. Among trial patients, those achieving complete response had baseline diversity similar to that of newly diagnosed patients, while diversity was significantly lower in partial responders and progressors. Lower diversity was seen in patients whose nivolumab began less than 1 year after ASCT, and these patients were left out of later analyses so that immune reconstitution would not confound the results. By C4D1, a significant rise was seen in CD4+ TCR diversity but not in CD8+ TCR diversity (p=0.0027 vs p=0.16), and the rise was most apparent among complete responders (p=0.02).

From the germline V gene (reference sequence), CDR1 is MNHNY and CDR2 is SVGAGI. From V the trimming removes 6 bases and from J it removes 6 bases, while the gene matches leave 14 bases of the junction unaccounted for. Inclusive of the bounding cysteine and phenylalanine, the CDR3 is 15 residues long. The DNA shown is the 45-base CDR3, in frame from base 1. Read against the paper, the sample's time point label means: cycle 1 day 1 (C1D1), immediately before nivolumab initiation. Relapse after autologous stem cell transplantation had occurred in all trial patients, and cohorts A, B and C were distinguished by prior brentuximab vedotin exposure. The trial cohort was composed of about 54 patients with relapsed/refractory classical Hodgkin lymphoma, for whom complete response, partial response or progressive disease was recorded as best overall response. In the multi-cohort phase II CheckMate 205 trial, trial patients received single-agent nivolumab. An independent review committee assessed best overall response by applying the 2007 International Working Group response criteria. PBMCs from the trial were collected at three points: immediately before nivolumab initiation (C1D1), and during therapy at cycle 2 day 1 and cycle 4 day 1. Peripheral blood was collected in 8 mL Vacutainer Cell Preparation Tubes, from which PBMCs were isolated by centrifugation and then cryopreserved.

Genomic DNA was extracted with the Qiagen DNeasy kit from unsorted PBMCs and from negatively selected CD4+ and CD8+ fractions. Amplification of TCR beta CDR3 regions was done by immunoSEQ multiplex PCR with primers that anneal to V and J segments. Amplification bias was minimized using a synthetic immune receptor repertoire, and residual bias was removed computationally after sequencing. Per the source publication's procedure: Custom Python scripts were used to quantify repertoire diversity as the Shannon entropy index. Unsorted, CD4+ and CD8+ repertoires were examined separately, except in combined analyses, for which CD4+ and CD8+ sequences were merged in silico. Clonal expansion was defined as a frequency increase of at least 2-fold after treatment compared with C1D1, and clones undetected at baseline were assigned a pseudocount of 0.5. Clones with 0 or 1 copy at C1D1 were classified as singleton clones, and clones with 2 or more copies were classified as non-singleton clones. Clones expanded in unsorted samples were annotated as CD4+, CD8+ or unknown by matching protein sequences in sorted samples from the same patient. Wilcoxon tests on paired samples were used to test changes in diversity from C1D1 to C4D1. Held by TCRdb, this immuneACCESS table contains in-frame sequences only and omits some clones. Under half of the omission traces to an unresolved V gene where checked; the cause of the rest is unknown. The V and J calls and clone size come from that table; D and trimming were worked out from the DNA. The sample yields approximately 100,000 clones; 80% to 95% were counted once. Jointly, the top ten make up about 2.5% of the sample.

This chain is built from TRBV6-6 and TRBJ2-7; 7 bases in the middle match TRBD1. Sequencing used peripheral blood mononuclear cells (PBMCs), obtained at baseline. The source is a human donor with classical Hodgkin lymphoma. At the DNA level, the sequence is TGTGCCAGCAGATCCTACGACAGGGTGGAATCCGAGCAGTACTTC. This yields the protein CASRSYDRVESEQYF.